This passage covers 26 T cell receptor beta chains from one sample sequenced in a study of cytomegalovirus exposure and HLA in healthy donors (dated by TCRdb to 2016 to 2017). Library preparation was by the immunoSEQ multiplex PCR assay. For the multiplex PCR, a mixture combining 60 forward primers for TCR Vbeta segments and 13 reverse primers for TCR Jbeta segments was used. In TCRdb, the immuneACCESS table is reduced to in-frame sequences with V and J assigned. These tables do not hold every clone; where another copy was compared, an unresolved V gene accounts for under half, and the others remain unexplained. Within this sample are around 150,000 clones, with approximately 70% of them counted one time only. The top ten constitute around 6.8% of the sample. The sample consisted of PBMCs. All receptors come from a man aged 40-55 years in good health and CMV-seropositive.

V and J are TRBV12-5 and TRBJ2-1; 8 bases are shared with TRBD2. Germline V lookup: CDR1 LGHNT, CDR2 FRNRAP. The CDR3 is 15 amino acids. The V segment lost 6 bases and the J segment 0 bases; nucleotides outside the gene matches: 4. The CDR3 spells CASGERGSSYNEQFF. In DNA, the CDR3 is TGTGCTAGTGGGGAGCGGGGGTCCTCCTACAATGAGCAGTTCTTC.

In its sample, this clone was seen a few times. V and J are TRBV6-1 and TRBJ1-1; no clear D. There are 12 residues in the CDR3. Germline V gene data show CDR1 as MNHNS and CDR2 as SASEGT. V lost 7 bases and J lost 4, with 10 bases in between. The CDR3 bases are TGTGCCAGCACCCTAGAACGCACTGAAGCTTTCTTT. The encoded protein is CASTLERTEAFF.

This rearrangement joins TRBV7-9 to TRBJ2-7; TRBD1 agrees at 7 bases. CDR1 is SEHNR and CDR2 is FQNEAQ in the germline V gene (reference sequence). With 5 bases clipped from V and 0 bases from J, the junction kept 4 bases outside the gene matches. The CDR3 has 14 amino acids. In nucleotides, the CDR3 is TGTGCCAGCAGCCTACCAGGGGGCTCCTACGAGCAGTACTTC. Protein sequence: CASSLPGGSYEQYF.

This chain joins TRBV4-3 and TRBJ1-5, with 8 positions matching TRBD1. J lost 3 bases, V lost 2 bases, and 3 bases had no gene match. CDR1 and CDR2 from the germline V gene are LGHNA and YSLEER. The CDR3 length is 15 residues. The DNA for the CDR3 is TGCGCCAGCAGCCAACGGACAGGGCACAATCAGCCCCAGCATTTT. As protein: CASSQRTGHNQPQHF.

The chain couples TRBV5-1 to TRBJ1-1, with D possibly being TRBD1 (6 bases). The CDR3 sequence is 16 residues long. The V and J ends lost 4 bases and 1 base respectively, with 17 bases between them. The germline CDR1 and CDR2 sequences are SGHRS and YFSETQ. The chain's CDR3 is CASSPGPTGANTEAFF. DNA of the CDR3: TGCGCCAGCAGCCCCGGGCCGACAGGAGCGAACACTGAAGCTTTCTTT.

This clone was observed a few times. The genes are TRBV18 and TRBJ2-2, with D tentatively TRBD2 (5 bases). Trimming removed 0 bases at V and 7 bases at J, with 6 bases between. The CDR3 length is 13 residues. Germline CDR1 KGHSH, CDR2 LQKENI. CDR3 sequence reads: CASSPPRVGELFF. CDR3 bases: TGTGCCAGCTCACCACCGAGGGTCGGGGAGCTGTTTTTT.

CDR3 protein: CASSRRQGRNEKLFF. Here the CDR3 DNA reads TGTGCCAGCAGCCGACGACAGGGCCGAAATGAAAAACTGTTTTTT. The J gene is TRBJ1-4, the V gene TRBV6-5; TRBD1 matches at 7 bases. The CDR3 runs 15 residues. After removal of 6 bases from V and 5 bases from J, the junction contained 9 bases not matched to a gene. Germline V gives CDR1 MNHEY, CDR2 SVGAGI.

In this sample, this clone turned up a few times. The chain carries TRBV6-6 and TRBJ2-7; D possibly matches TRBD1 or TRBD2 (6 bases each). The CDR3 has 13 amino acids. Germline values: CDR1 MNHNY, CDR2 SVGAGI (reference sequence). The V gene lost 10 bases and the J gene lost 2 bases, with 15 bases spanning the gap. The CDR3 DNA reads as TGTGCCACCAGGGGAGGCGGAACCTACGAGCAGTACTTC. Translation gives CATRGGGTYEQYF.

The rearrangement joins TRBV6-1 to TRBJ2-7, with 7 positions matching TRBD1. CDR3 length: 13 amino acids. The V and J ends lost 9 bases and 0 bases, in that order; junction bases with no gene match: 5. Looked up from germline, CDR1 is MNHNS and CDR2 is SASEGT. CDR3 residues: CASGGQTSYEQYF. The CDR3, as DNA: TGTGCCAGTGGGGGACAGACCTCCTACGAGCAGTACTTC.

V gene TRBV9 combines with J gene TRBJ2-1; 13 bases line up with TRBD2. Trimming at V came to 0 bases and at J to 7 bases, leaving 16 bases not matched to a gene. The CDR3 is 20 residues long. Germline V lookup: CDR1 SGDLS, CDR2 YYNGEE. CDR3 in DNA: TGTGCCAGCAGCGTAGGTACTAGCGGGGGGGCCGGTTGGGGGAGTAATGAGCAGTTCTTC. Protein product: CASSVGTSGGAGWGSNEQFF. Combining the CDR3 with reference TRBV9 and TRBJ2-1 gives the whole variable domain DSGVTQTPKHLITATGQRVTLRCSPRSGDLSVYWYQQSLDQGLQFLIQYYNGEERAKGNILERFSAQQFPDLHSELNLSSLELGDSALYFCASSVGTSGGAGWGSNEQFFGPGTRLTVL.

V and J are TRBV5-4 and TRBJ2-1, with 13 positions matching TRBD2. The germline gives CDR1 SGHNT, CDR2 YYREEE (reference sequence). Unmatched junction bases numbered 10, after V lost 0 bases and J lost 7 bases. The CDR3 is 18 amino acids. CDR3 residues: CASSLAPLAGGPSNEQFF. In DNA, the CDR3 is TGTGCCAGCAGCTTGGCTCCACTAGCGGGGGGGCCTAGTAATGAGCAGTTCTTC.

The chain uses TRBV14 and TRBJ1-2, with 8 bases matching TRBD1. The CDR3 runs to 16 residues. Germline CDR1 reads SGHDN; CDR2 reads FVKESK. J gave up 5 bases and V 0 bases, and 8 bases lay outside the gene matches. CDR3 in DNA: TGTGCCAGCAGCCAAGATCAGGGGGCGCCGTGGTATGGCTACACCTTC. Translated: CASSQDQGAPWYGYTF.

The V and J genes are TRBV27 and TRBJ1-1; 7 bases align to TRBD1. V shed 0 bases and J 5 bases; nucleotides not matched to a gene: 12. From germline, CDR1 is MNHEY and CDR2 SMNVEV (reference sequence). The CDR3 spans 17 residues. DNA of the CDR3: TGTGCCAGCAGTTTATCGAGGGTAACAGGGGCGGGAACTGAAGCTTTCTTT. Amino acid sequence: CASSLSRVTGAGTEAFF.

The genes are TRBV6-5 and TRBJ1-1; D is uncertain. This CDR3 is 11 amino acids long. In germline, CDR1 is MNHEY, CDR2 SVGAGI. The CDR3 reads CAVRGNTEAFF. The CDR3 nucleotides are TGTGCGGTCAGAGGGAACACTGAAGCTTTCTTT.

The CDR3 sequence is CASSSYGQGGSPLHF. The CDR3 nucleotides are TGTGCCAGCAGCTCCTATGGACAGGGTGGTTCACCCCTCCACTTT. The rearrangement joins TRBV5-6 to TRBJ1-6; TRBD1 matches at 8 bases. V gave up 3 bases and J gave up 9 bases; unmatched junction bases: 8. Germline CDR1 SGHDT, CDR2 YYEEEE. This CDR3 has 15 residues.

This clone was picked up a small number of times. The CDR3 loop reads CAWGRGEDNQPQHF. In DNA, the CDR3 is TGTGCCTGGGGACGGGGGGAAGACAATCAGCCCCAGCATTTT. The rearrangement links TRBV30 to TRBJ1-5; TRBD1 is a possible D gene (5 bases). V was trimmed by 5 bases and J by 3 bases, leaving 14 bases between them. Germline CDR1 and CDR2: GTSNPN and SVGIG (reference sequence). The CDR3 has 14 amino acids.

The V call is TRBV5-1, the J call TRBJ2-5; 8 bases are a match to TRBD1. The ends lost 4 bases at V and 4 bases at J; junction bases unmatched: 3. This CDR3 comprises 13 residues. Germline CDR1 is SGHRS and CDR2 is YFSETQ. CDR3 nucleotide sequence: TGCGCCAGCAGCGTCGGACAGGGAGAGACCCAGTACTTC. This gives the protein CASSVGQGETQYF.

The rearrangement uses TRBV7-2 and TRBJ2-7, with D possibly being TRBD2 (6 bases). This CDR3 has 17 residues. From germline, CDR1 is SGHTA and CDR2 FQGNSA. V was pared by 5 bases and J by 2 bases, with 22 bases between. As DNA, the CDR3 is TGTGCCAGCAGCCCTAGGGGCGGGACGCAACACCCCTACGAGCAGTACTTC. This translates into CASSPRGGTQHPYEQYF.

V gene TRBV5-1 combines with J gene TRBJ2-1, with D possibly matching TRBD2 (6 bases). This CDR3 spans 16 amino acids. Germline V gene lookup returns CDR1 SGHRS and CDR2 YFSETQ. V lost 9 bases to trimming and J lost 3 bases, with 22 bases between them. Here the CDR3 DNA reads TGCGCCACCCAGACGGGGGTCTCCTCGGTCTACAATGAGCAGTTCTTC. It encodes CATQTGVSSVYNEQFF.

The J gene is TRBJ2-5, the V gene TRBV5-1, with a possible D match to TRBD2 (6 bases). Germline V gene data show CDR1 as SGHRS and CDR2 as YFSETQ. Trimming took off 1 base at V and 3 bases at J, with 13 bases between the two ends. There are 15 residues in the CDR3. The CDR3 loop is CASSLRGLGKETQYF. The CDR3 coding sequence is TGCGCCAGCAGCTTGCGGGGGTTGGGCAAAGAGACCCAGTACTTC.

The V call is TRBV11-2, the J call TRBJ2-6; D is unresolved. CDR3 length: 16 amino acids. Germline CDR1 and CDR2: SGHAT and FQNNGV. V lost 5 bases and J 0 bases, leaving 11 bases between the germline ends. The CDR3 loop reads CASSPVPGSGANVLTF. CDR3 nucleotides: TGTGCCAGCAGCCCTGTACCGGGCTCTGGGGCCAACGTCCTGACTTTC.

The genes are TRBV11-2 and TRBJ2-7; D gene ambiguous. The CDR3 length is 14 residues. Germline V lookup: CDR1 SGHAT, CDR2 FQNNGV. V dropped 2 bases and J dropped 0 bases, with 8 bases sitting between them. The CDR3 here is CASSLWQVSYEQYF. Written as DNA, the CDR3 is TGTGCCAGCAGCTTATGGCAGGTCTCCTACGAGCAGTACTTC.

The chain has TRBV6-6 and TRBJ2-2, with 11 bases identical to TRBD1. V was pared by 6 bases and J by 4 bases, with 7 bases of the junction left unmatched. Germline values: CDR1 MNHNY, CDR2 SVGAGI (reference sequence). This CDR3 is built from 16 residues. The CDR3 protein is CASSHGQGASTGELFF. In DNA, the CDR3 is TGTGCCAGCAGCCACGGACAGGGGGCGAGCACCGGGGAGCTGTTTTTT.

This chain uses TRBV7-9 with TRBJ2-5; TRBD1 aligns across 7 bases. Trimming removed 5 bases from V and 0 bases from J; junction bases left unmatched: 3. CDR3 length equals 14 residues. Germline-derived CDR1 and CDR2 are SEHNR and FQNEAQ (reference sequence). The CDR3 sequence is CASSRDRDQETQYF. The CDR3 bases are TGTGCCAGCAGCCGCGACAGGGACCAAGAGACCCAGTACTTC. Using reference TRBV7-9 and TRBJ2-5 for the parts outside the CDR3, the full variable domain is DTGVSQNPRHKITKRGQNVTFRCDPISEHNRLYWYRQTLGQGPEFLTYFQNEAQLEKSRLLSDRFSAERPKGSFSTLEIQRTEQGDSAMYLCASSRDRDQETQYFGPGTRLLVL.

This clone was counted once. The CDR3 region has the DNA TGCGCCAGCCCGGCGGACTTGACAAATGAAAAACTGTTTTTT. It is translated as CASPADLTNEKLFF. The chain employs TRBV10-1 and TRBJ1-4; no definite D call. The CDR3 spans 14 residues. Germline-derived CDR1 and CDR2 are WNHNN and SYGVQD (reference sequence). The V end was cut by 8 bases, the J end by 5 bases, with 15 bases between.

The chain joins TRBV27 to TRBJ2-1, with 8 bases aligning to TRBD1. V gave up 2 bases and J gave up 3 bases; unmatched junction bases: 6. Per germline, CDR1 MNHEY and CDR2 SMNVEV (reference sequence). CDR3 length: 16 amino acids. The CDR3 protein is CASSLEAGGFYNEQFF. The CDR3 region has the DNA TGTGCCAGCAGTTTAGAGGCAGGGGGCTTCTACAATGAGCAGTTCTTC.